This TCR beta chain emerged from a study of blood T cell repertoires in COVID-19. A few counts support this clone. Original data processing: From reference gene primer amplification, estimates of nucleated cell counts were derived. Data came from immunoSEQ multiplex PCR; TCRdb stores just in-frame clones and leaves some out. V and J calls plus clone size are reproduced from that table; the DNA served to infer D and trimming. This table has 160,000 or so clones, 75% to 85% appearing once. The sequenced sample was peripheral blood. This clonotype originated in a woman in her sixties with COVID-19, enrolled during active disease.

Here the CDR3 reads CASSDKRQGVGPQHF. CDR3 in DNA: TGTGCCAGCAGTGATAAGAGACAAGGCGTCGGGCCCCAGCATTTT. The chain is built from TRBV6-1 and TRBJ1-5, with no clear D. CDR3 length: 15 amino acids. V was pared by 3 bases and J by 9 bases, with 18 bases between. Per the germline V gene, CDR1 is MNHNS and CDR2 is SASEGT.